These 2 T cell receptor beta chains were all obtained from the same sample, sequenced in a study of blood T cell repertoires in COVID-19. Sequenced by immunoSEQ multiplex PCR; TCRdb stores in-frame clones only, minus some. The profile shows about 35,000 clones, about nine tenths of them singletons. Source material: peripheral blood. All receptors come from an elderly man with active COVID-19.

Only one count was recorded for this clone. J is TRBJ2-1 and V is TRBV28, with 14 bases that match TRBD2. CDR1 is MDHEN, CDR2 SYDVKM, per germline. The ends lost 6 bases at V and 7 bases at J; junction bases unmatched: 2. The CDR3 runs 14 residues. CDR3 bases: TGTGCCAGCAGGGGGACTAGCGGGAGAAATGAGCAGTTCTTC. Its translation is CASRGTSGRNEQFF.

This sequence joins TRBV28 and TRBJ2-1; perhaps TRBD1 as D (5 bases). The CDR3 length is 14 residues. V was cut by 3 bases and J by 1 base, with 7 bases left in between. The germline V gene encodes CDR1 MDHEN and CDR2 SYDVKM. CDR3: CASSFRQSYNEQFF. CDR3 nucleotide sequence: TGTGCCAGCAGTTTTCGACAGTCCTACAATGAGCAGTTCTTC.